The 21 T cell receptor beta chains below were found in one sample sequenced in a study of CD8 T cells in Susac syndrome. An input of about 0.45 to 1 ug of RNA was subjected to reverse transcription using random hexamers. Each CDR3 protein is one row after TCRdb ran MiXCR on the immunoSEQ multiplex PCR reads. The data show some 180,000 distinct CDR3 sequences, roughly 92% seen once. The sequencing input was CD4+ T cells from PBMCs. These receptors were taken from a human donor in good health.

The genes are TRBV7-8 and TRBJ2-6; 7 bases align to TRBD2. In germline, CDR1 is SGHVS, CDR2 FQNEAQ. This CDR3 region has 16 residues. The V gene end was trimmed by 1 base and the J gene end by 4 bases; junction bases not matched to a gene: 4. The DNA for the CDR3 is TGTGCCAGCAGCTTAGTAGCGGGTGCCGGGGCCAACGTCCTGACTTTC. Translating it yields CASSLVAGAGANVLTF.

The chain couples TRBV5-1 to TRBJ2-5; D could derive from TRBD1 or TRBD2 (5 bases each). This CDR3 is 16 amino acids long. Germline lookup yields CDR1 SGHRS and CDR2 YFSETQ. V was shortened by 0 bases and J by 5 bases, with 17 bases between the two germline ends. The CDR3 coding sequence is TGCGCCAGCAGCTTGGGGGGGACCCGAAGATTGGAGACCCAGTACTTC. The encoded protein is CASSLGGTRRLETQYF.

This sequence joins TRBV5-8 and TRBJ1-1; 7 nucleotides agree with TRBD1. This CDR3 is built from 13 residues. In germline, CDR1 is SGHTS, CDR2 YDEGEE. With V trimmed by 2 bases and J by 11 bases, 9 bases remained unmatched. This CDR3 reads CASSLDRVYRAFF. The CDR3 DNA is TGTGCCAGCAGCTTAGACAGGGTTTATCGGGCTTTCTTT.

This clonotype showed up just once. The V gene is TRBV29-1, the J gene TRBJ2-2, with D hard to call. The V and J ends lost 4 bases and 6 bases respectively, with 6 bases between them. Germline lookup yields CDR1 SQVTM and CDR2 ANQGSEA. The CDR3 covers 11 residues. CDR3 in amino acids: CSVGDPGELFF. The CDR3 coding sequence is TGCAGCGTTGGGGATCCCGGGGAGCTGTTTTTT.

V usage is TRBV12-3 or TRBV12-4 and J usage is TRBJ2-3; maybe TRBD1 (5 bases). The CDR3 is 16 residues long. With 1 base removed from V and 6 bases from J, the gap between germline ends came to 17 bases. This chain's CDR3 is CASSLGVGPGADTQYF. CDR3 sequence (DNA): TGTGCCAGCAGTTTAGGGGTGGGGCCAGGCGCCGATACGCAGTATTTT.

The J gene is TRBJ1-5, the V gene TRBV30; 7 bases align to TRBD1. Trimming removed 2 bases from V and 7 bases from J; junction bases left unmatched: 8. CDR1 is GTSNPN and CDR2 is SVGIG in the germline V gene (reference sequence). This CDR3 region has 14 residues. The CDR3 DNA follows: TGTGCCTGGAGTTCCGGACAGGCCAGACAGCCCCAGCATTTT. Residues: CAWSSGQARQPQHF.

This chain joins TRBV2 and TRBJ1-2, with D possibly matching TRBD1 (5 bases). The germline V gene encodes CDR1 SNHLY and CDR2 FYNNEI. CDR3 length equals 13 residues. Trimming pared 5 bases from V and 4 bases from J, leaving 11 bases between. The DNA for the CDR3 is TGTGCCAGCAGTTCCGACAGAATCTATGGCTACACCTTC. Encoded protein: CASSSDRIYGYTF.

This clonotype turned up a few times. The chain links TRBV18 to TRBJ2-7, with D unresolved. The length of the CDR3 is 12 residues. V was cut by 4 bases and J by 7 bases, with 11 bases left in between. CDR1 is KGHSH, CDR2 LQKENI, per germline. CDR3 sequence reads: CASSLNMGEQYV. The CDR3 DNA sequence: TGTGCCAGCTCACTAAATATGGGTGAGCAGTACGTC.

The sample holds one count of this clonotype. The chain is built from TRBV29-1 and TRBJ1-1; D is ambiguous. The CDR3 is made up of 13 amino acids. V was shortened by 0 bases and J by 0 bases, with 5 bases between the two germline ends. The germline gives CDR1 SQVTM, CDR2 ANQGSEA. In DNA form, the CDR3 reads TGCAGCGTTGAAGAGGCTATGAACACTGAAGCTTTCTTT. It encodes CSVEEAMNTEAFF.

V gene TRBV5-4 combines with J gene TRBJ2-1; the D gene could be TRBD1 or TRBD2 (5 bases each). This CDR3 comprises 14 residues. Trimming pared 3 bases from V and 7 bases from J, leaving 14 bases between. In germline, CDR1 is SGHNT, CDR2 YYREEE (reference sequence). CDR3 amino acids: CASSSTGAWNEQFF. DNA of the CDR3: TGTGCCAGCAGCTCCACCGGGGCTTGGAATGAGCAGTTCTTC.

V usage is TRBV3-1 and J usage is TRBJ2-7, with D uncertain. Trimming took 4 bases from V and 4 from J, leaving 5 bases between them. The CDR3 covers 11 residues. Germline CDR1 and CDR2: LGHDT and YNNKEL (reference sequence). CDR3 DNA sequence: TGTGCCAGCAGCCTGGAGTACGAGCAGTACGTC. Encoded protein: CASSLEYEQYV.

The V gene is TRBV12-3 or TRBV12-4, the J gene TRBJ2-2; TRBD1 or TRBD2 may be the D gene (5 bases each). V lost 11 bases to trimming and J lost 5 bases, with 15 bases between them. This CDR3 spans 13 amino acids. CDR3 bases: TGTGCCGACAGCTTATGGGGGACCGGGGAGCTGTTTTTT. It specifies CADSLWGTGELFF.

The gene calls are TRBV18 and TRBJ2-5; 7 bases align to TRBD1. Unmatched junction bases numbered 4, after V lost 3 bases and J lost 3 bases. The germline CDR1 and CDR2 sequences are KGHSH and LQKENI. The CDR3 is made up of 14 amino acids. CDR3 protein: CASSPQQGKETQYF. DNA for the CDR3: TGTGCCAGCTCACCTCAACAGGGGAAAGAGACCCAGTACTTC.

This chain uses TRBV4-1 with TRBJ1-2; tentative D call: TRBD1 (6 bases). Trimming shortened V by 0 bases and J by 4 bases, and 9 bases separated the two germline ends. CDR3 length: 14 residues. Germline values: CDR1 MGHRA, CDR2 YSYEKL. CDR3 sequence reads: CASSQDGGLYGYTF. CDR3 coding DNA: TGCGCCAGCAGCCAAGACGGGGGCCTCTATGGCTACACCTTC.

This clonotype appeared a single time. The chain couples TRBV20-1 to TRBJ2-5; D might be TRBD1 or TRBD2, each matching 5 bases. Per germline, CDR1 DFQATT and CDR2 SNEGSKA (reference sequence). This CDR3 region has 15 residues. Trimming took 0 bases from V and 2 from J, leaving 13 bases between them. DNA for the CDR3: TGCAGTGCTAGAGATGCCAGGGACGTGCAAGAGACCCAGTACTTC. It translates to CSARDARDVQETQYF.

The chain joins TRBV12-3 or TRBV12-4 to TRBJ1-6; 9 positions match TRBD1. After removal of 6 bases from V and 5 bases from J, the junction contained 2 bases not matched to a gene. The CDR3 is made up of 14 amino acids. CDR3 bases: TGTGCCAGCAGCAGGGACAGGGATAATTCACCCCTCCACTTT. This encodes CASSRDRDNSPLHF.

This clonotype appeared once. The chain links TRBV24-1 to TRBJ1-1; D possibly corresponds to TRBD1 (5 bases). V shed 8 bases and J shed 0 bases, with 15 bases lying between them. The CDR3 runs to 15 residues. The germline CDR1 and CDR2 sequences are KGHDR and SFDVKD. The CDR3 here is CATNPGPSMNTEAFF. The CDR3 region has the DNA TGTGCCACCAACCCGGGACCCAGTATGAACACTGAAGCTTTCTTT.

A few counts support this clonotype. The J gene is TRBJ1-2, the V gene TRBV30; D might be TRBD1 (6 bases). Per germline, CDR1 GTSNPN and CDR2 SVGIG (reference sequence). The V end was cut by 1 base, the J end by 10 bases, with 13 bases between. The CDR3 length is 12 residues. The DNA of the CDR3 is TGTGCCTGGAGTGCGGACAGATCTTACTACACCTTC. Its translation: CAWSADRSYYTF.

V usage is TRBV7-2 and J usage is TRBJ1-1, with D perhaps TRBD1 (6 bases). The V gene's germline CDR1 is SGHTA and CDR2 FQGNSA. V lost 5 bases, J lost 5 bases, and 21 bases lay in between. The CDR3 has 16 amino acids. The CDR3 here is CASSGQGSGGGTEAFF. In DNA, the CDR3 is TGTGCCAGCAGCGGGCAGGGTTCGGGAGGGGGTACTGAAGCTTTCTTT.

This chain joins TRBV20-1 and TRBJ2-3; TRBD2 matches 12 bases. CDR1 is DFQATT and CDR2 is SNEGSKA in the germline V gene (reference sequence). V shed 5 bases, J shed 3 bases, and the junction held 6 bases outside the gene matches. This CDR3 has 15 residues. The CDR3 DNA reads as TGCAGTGCTGGGGCTAGCGGGGGGGGAACAGATACGCAGTATTTT. Translation: CSAGASGGGTDTQYF.

As concerns this clonotype: The junction shows a germline mismatch at one end, possibly a read error. This sequence joins TRBV7-7 and TRBJ1-4; 7 bases fit TRBD1. Germline V gene data show CDR1 as SSHAT and CDR2 as FNYEAQ (reference sequence). This CDR3 spans 13 amino acids. The CDR3 here is CASSPRTGGILFF. CDR3 in DNA: TGTGCTAGCAGCCCGAGGACAGGAGGAATACTGTTTTTT.